This T cell receptor (beta chain) was obtained from a study of T-cell memory formation after mild COVID-19. Details on this clonotype: The target antigen is unknown.

Germline V CDR1 and CDR2: MNHEY, SMNVEV (reference sequence). The V end was cut by 0 bases, the J end by 0 bases, with 3 bases between. The CDR3 runs to 14 residues. General study results and limits: Day 15 to 85 contractors were CD4/CD8 balanced; later expanders leaned CD4+. The study found contracting CD4+ clones mainly in CM and EM and contracting CD8+ clones in EMRA. Researchers could not confirm that second-wave clones peaking on day 37 targeted SARS-CoV-2.

TCRdb independently ran MiXCR on the 5' RACE reads; one entry per CDR3 protein. There are tens of thousands of distinct CDR3 sequences in the sample; nearly 25% occur only once, and roughly 39% lies in the top ten. The TCR originated in a man aged 18 to 30 who had mild COVID-19 (a few samples of this study predate the infection). Cell type and time point are not known. This chain joins TRBV27 and TRBJ1-5; D call uncertain. Sequenced material: PBMCs or a T cell subset sorted from them (not recorded which). The CDR3 nucleotides are TGTGCCAGCAGTTTATCAGATAGCAATCAGCCCCAGCATTTT. Translating gives CASSLSDSNQPQHF.